These 20 T cell receptor beta chains were all obtained from the same sample, sequenced in a study of T cell responses to AZD1222 COVID-19 vaccine. Only in-frame clones appear in the TCRdb table, and some are missing; sequencing was by immunoSEQ multiplex PCR. The sample includes about 92,000 clones, 80% to 90% of them seen just once. Sequenced material: peripheral blood, taken on day 0 of AZD1222 vaccination. The receptor source for this set is an adult in good health.

V is TRBV6-6 and J is TRBJ1-5; 7 bases are shared with TRBD1. This CDR3 has 14 residues. CDR1 and CDR2 (germline): MNHNY, SVGAGI (reference sequence). Losses at the gene ends were 7 bases for V and 7 bases for J; bases not matched to a gene: 10. CDR3 DNA: TGTGCCAGCACCGCCGACAGGGTAGACCAGCCCCAGCATTTT. It specifies CASTADRVDQPQHF.

The V call is TRBV19, the J call TRBJ1-2; TRBD1 matches 8 bases. From germline, CDR1 is LNHDA and CDR2 SQIVND (reference sequence). Germline trimming cut 9 bases from V and 7 bases from J; bases unmatched to any gene: 4. The CDR3 covers 11 residues. This chain's CDR3 is CASRQGFGYTF. The CDR3 region has the DNA TGTGCCAGCAGACAGGGGTTTGGCTACACCTTC.

This clone has only one observation. The chain couples TRBV11-2 to TRBJ2-7; D unclear. Germline V CDR1 and CDR2: SGHAT, FQNNGV. With 1 base removed from V and 2 bases from J, the gap between germline ends came to 12 bases. The CDR3 is made up of 15 amino acids. Here the CDR3 DNA reads TGTGCCAGCAGCTTAGTGCCTACAGCAACCTACGAGCAGTACTTC. Encoded protein: CASSLVPTATYEQYF.

The V and J genes are TRBV5-3 and TRBJ2-7, with 8 bases lining up with TRBD1. TRBV5-3 is annotated as an ORF whose role is uncertain. V lost 4 bases and J lost 3; bases outside the gene matches: 6. This CDR3 has 14 amino acids. CDR3 in DNA: TGTGCCAGAAGCCAGGACAGGGCGAGCTACGAGCAGTACTTC. It yields the protein CARSQDRASYEQYF.

The chain is built from TRBV7-9 and TRBJ1-6, with unresolved D. The V and J ends lost 4 bases and 7 bases respectively, with 11 bases between them. In germline, CDR1 is SEHNR, CDR2 FQNEAQ (reference sequence). The CDR3 covers 14 residues. CDR3 bases: TGTGCCAGCAGCTCTGTCACAAAGAATTCACCCCTCCACTTT. Encoded protein: CASSSVTKNSPLHF.

This chain connects TRBV5-1 to TRBJ2-3; maybe TRBD2 (6 bases). This CDR3 is built from 14 residues. The V end lost 7 bases, the J end lost 5 bases, and 17 bases lay between the germline ends. The germline CDR1 and CDR2 sequences are SGHRS and YFSETQ. Here the CDR3 reads CASQTGVVRDTQYF. The CDR3 region has the DNA TGCGCCAGCCAGACGGGGGTAGTGAGAGATACGCAGTATTTT.

The chain has TRBV4-3 and TRBJ2-7; the D gene is possibly TRBD1 (5 bases). The CDR3 is made up of 13 amino acids. In germline, CDR1 is LGHNA, CDR2 YSLEER. Trimming shortened V by 3 bases and J by 4 bases, and 10 bases separated the two germline ends. The CDR3 here is CASSHNQGYEQYF. DNA for the CDR3: TGCGCCAGCAGCCATAATCAGGGATACGAGCAGTACTTC.

The chain is built from TRBV13 and TRBJ2-7; possibly TRBD2 for D (5 bases). The CDR3 is 13 amino acids. V gave up 3 bases and J gave up 3 bases, with 9 bases separating them. From germline, CDR1 is PRHDT and CDR2 FYEKMQ (reference sequence). This CDR3 is CASSLGGHYEQYF. CDR3 nucleotide sequence: TGTGCCAGCAGCTTGGGCGGGCACTACGAGCAGTACTTC.

The chain employs TRBV19 and TRBJ1-1; TRBD1 aligns across 8 bases. The CDR3 is made up of 14 amino acids. The trim removed 3 bases at V and 1 base at J, leaving 1 base unmatched. CDR1 is LNHDA and CDR2 is SQIVND in the germline V gene (reference sequence). The CDR3 bases are TGTGCCAGTAGTATCGGGACAGGGAACACTGAAGCTTTCTTT. Translation: CASSIGTGNTEAFF. The full variable domain, rest sourced from reference TRBV19 and TRBJ1-1, is DGGITQSPKYLFRKEGQNVTLSCEQNLNHDAMYWYRQDPGQGLRLIYYSQIVNDFQKGDIAEGYSVSREKKESFPLTVTSAQKNPTAFYLCASSIGTGNTEAFFGQGTRLTVV.

J is TRBJ2-1 and V is TRBV4-1, with 7 bases lining up with TRBD2. The germline CDR1 and CDR2 sequences are MGHRA and YSYEKL. The CDR3 extends over 17 amino acids. The ends lost 3 bases at V and 9 bases at J; junction bases unmatched: 17. The CDR3 DNA reads as TGCGCCAGCAGCCACGGACCGTCGGGGGGTGGTCGAGGTGAGCAGTTCTTC. Translated, it gives CASSHGPSGGGRGEQFF.

The sample holds one count of this clone. This sequence joins TRBV28 and TRBJ1-2; 11 bases map to TRBD1. Germline loops: CDR1 MDHEN, CDR2 SYDVKM. Trimming cost V 4 bases and J 4 bases; bases outside gene matches: 11. CDR3 length equals 17 residues. The CDR3 region has the DNA TGTGCCAGCAGTTCACATCCCGGGACAGGGGGTGGCTATGGCTACACCTTC. Protein sequence: CASSSHPGTGGGYGYTF.

The rearrangement joins TRBV18 to TRBJ2-3, with D possibly called TRBD1 or TRBD2 (5 bases each). Trimming took 0 bases from V and 1 from J, leaving 11 bases between them. The CDR3 has 16 amino acids. Looked up from germline, CDR1 is KGHSH and CDR2 is LQKENI. CDR3 sequence (DNA): TGTGCCAGCTCACCACCGGGGGAAACTGGCACAGATACGCAGTATTTT. Translated, it gives CASSPPGETGTDTQYF.

The chain uses TRBV7-3 and TRBJ2-1, with D perhaps matching TRBD2 (5 bases). Per the germline V gene, CDR1 is SGHTA and CDR2 is FQGTGA. The CDR3 is 14 residues long. The V gene lost 2 bases and the J gene lost 5 bases, with 10 bases spanning the gap. This chain's CDR3 is CASSLGQRDNEQFF. The CDR3 nucleotides are TGTGCCAGCAGCTTAGGCCAGAGGGACAATGAGCAGTTCTTC.

The J gene is TRBJ1-5, the V gene TRBV7-2; possible D gene TRBD1, 5 bases. CDR1 SGHTA and CDR2 FQGNSA come from the germline V gene. With 0 bases removed from V and 5 bases from J, the gap between germline ends came to 11 bases. The CDR3 spans 15 residues. The CDR3 DNA reads TGTGCCAGCAGCTTAGCGAGACAGAGAGATCAGCCCCAGCATTTT. This encodes CASSLARQRDQPQHF.

The chain combines TRBV9 with TRBJ1-1, with D tentatively TRBD1 (6 bases). The CDR3 runs 13 residues. Trimming shortened V by 4 bases and J by 5 bases, and 12 bases separated the two germline ends. Germline-derived CDR1 and CDR2 are SGDLS and YYNGEE. The CDR3 loop is CASSSGELTEAFF. CDR3 sequence (DNA): TGTGCCAGCAGCTCAGGGGAGTTGACTGAAGCTTTCTTT. Looking up the rest from reference TRBV9 and TRBJ1-1 gives the full variable domain: DSGVTQTPKHLITATGQRVTLRCSPRSGDLSVYWYQQSLDQGLQFLIQYYNGEERAKGNILERFSAQQFPDLHSELNLSSLELGDSALYFCASSSGELTEAFFGQGTRLTVV.

Here the CDR3 DNA reads TGTGCCAGCAATGGAAATGGAAACACCATATATTTT. Translated, it gives CASNGNGNTIYF. The rearrangement joins TRBV25-1 to TRBJ1-3; unclear D gene. CDR1 and CDR2 (germline): MGHDK, SYGVNS. With 7 bases removed from V and 3 bases from J, the gap between germline ends came to 7 bases. CDR3 size: 12 residues.

The J gene is TRBJ1-5, the V gene TRBV28; a possible D gene is TRBD1 (5 bases). In germline, CDR1 is MDHEN, CDR2 SYDVKM. The ends were cut back, 4 bases at V and 7 bases at J, with 8 bases in the middle. This CDR3 has 12 residues. The CDR3 DNA follows: TGTGCCAGCAGTTCCGACAGCCAGCCCCAGCATTTT. Its protein is CASSSDSQPQHF. Combining the CDR3 with reference TRBV28 and TRBJ1-5 gives the whole variable domain DVKVTQSSRYLVKRTGEKVFLECVQDMDHENMFWYRQDPGLGLRLIYFSYDVKMKEKGDIPEGYSVSREKKERFSLILESASTNQTSMYLCASSSDSQPQHFGDGTRLSIL.

V and J are TRBV2 and TRBJ1-5; maybe TRBD1 (6 bases). Trimming removed 7 bases from V and 7 bases from J, with 14 bases in between. Germline V gene lookup returns CDR1 SNHLY and CDR2 FYNNEI. This CDR3 is built from 13 residues. CDR3 in amino acids: CASTEGGSQPQHF. In DNA, the CDR3 is TGTGCCAGCACCGAGGGGGGGTCACAGCCCCAGCATTTT.

The V gene is TRBV5-1, the J gene TRBJ2-2, with D perhaps given as TRBD1 or TRBD2 (5 bases each). V was trimmed by 0 bases and J by 5 bases, leaving 11 bases between them. CDR1 is SGHRS and CDR2 is YFSETQ in the germline V gene. This CDR3 region has 15 residues. DNA for the CDR3: TGCGCCAGCAGCTTGGTTGGGGGATTGACCGGGGAGCTGTTTTTT. This sequence encodes CASSLVGGLTGELFF.

CDR3 sequence: CASSQGRPTLNTGELFF. CDR3 DNA sequence: TGTGCCAGCAGCCAAGGGCGTCCGACCCTGAACACCGGGGAGCTGTTTTTT. The chain uses TRBV14 and TRBJ2-2; D ambiguous. Germline CDR1 and CDR2: SGHDN and FVKESK. This CDR3 contains 17 residues. V was pared by 1 base and J by 1 base, with 13 bases between.